Each of the 28 T cell receptor beta chains below was sequenced from the same sample in a study of tumor-infiltrating lymphocytes in primary liver carcinoma. Unsorted bulk tissue of about 20-32 mg yielded co-extracted RNA and DNA. Starting material of 450 to 550 ng total RNA yielded TCR beta cDNA via a constant-region primer. Nested multiplex PCR, run for three rounds with slightly modified ARM-PCR, yielded TCR beta libraries. Both of the initial two PCR rounds ran for about 9 cycles and employed TRBV1-TRBV30 forward primers alongside a C-beta reverse primer. MiXCR was run by TCRdb on the multiplex PCR reads, yielding one entry per CDR3 protein. The sample contains 60,000 to 90,000 distinct CDR3 sequences, almost 70% of which appear only once. Sequenced material: liver tumor tissue from sampling region 4. Sample subset: tumor region T4, right-lateral pole. These receptors all stem from a man between 40 and 49 years old with primary liver carcinoma and hepatitis B virus infection.

This clonotype was counted at least ten times. V usage is TRBV10-3 and J usage is TRBJ2-4; 9 bases are a match to TRBD1. Germline lookup yields CDR1 ENHRY and CDR2 SYGVKD. V was pared by 3 bases and J by 9 bases, with 6 bases of the junction left unmatched. The length of the CDR3 is 14 residues. This chain's CDR3 is CAISDGTGNVIQYF. The CDR3 nucleotides are TGTGCCATCAGTGACGGGACAGGGAACGTCATTCAGTACTTC.

Points on this clonotype: No conserved phenylalanine or tryptophan ends this CDR3, so it is likely a read error. DNA of the CDR3: TGTGCCAGCAGTAAGACTAGGGCAGATATGCAGTATTCT. Translated: CASSKTRADMQYS. The chain employs TRBV6-5 and TRBJ2-3; D perhaps matches TRBD2 (6 bases). The CDR3 has 13 residues. Looked up from germline, CDR1 is MNHEY and CDR2 is SVGAGI.

Details on this clonotype: As the CDR3 is not closed by the conserved phenylalanine or tryptophan, this likely results from a read error. V and J are TRBV6-5 and TRBJ2-7, with 9 positions matching TRBD2. Germline CDR1 reads MNHEY; CDR2 reads SVGAGI. The CDR3 sequence is 17 residues long. The CDR3 nucleotides read TGTGCCTGCAGTCACGCGGAGACAGCGGGAGGTGGGTACGAGCAGTACATC. Amino acids: CACSHAETAGGGYEQYI.

This chain links TRBV11-2 with TRBJ1-4; D not certain. V dropped 8 bases and J dropped 8 bases, with 18 bases sitting between them. Germline V CDR1 and CDR2: SGHAT, FQNNGV. This CDR3 has 14 amino acids. Here the CDR3 reads CASVLEVGDEKLFF. The CDR3 DNA reads as TGTGCCAGCGTCTTAGAGGTTGGCGACGAAAAACTGTTTTTT.

A note on this clonotype: A read error may account for a junction end that differs from germline. The chain uses TRBV6-5 and TRBJ2-6, with 9 bases aligning to TRBD1. This CDR3 is 18 amino acids long. Germline values: CDR1 MNHEY, CDR2 SVGAGI. CDR3 in amino acids: CASSLWTGVEAGANVLTF. The CDR3 coding sequence is TGTGCCAGCAGTCTTTGGACAGGGGTGGAAGCTGGTGCCAACGTCCTGACTTTC.

The chain carries TRBV12-3 or TRBV12-4 and TRBJ2-1; weak D call: TRBD2 (6 bases). This CDR3 is built from 17 residues. V lost 3 bases, J lost 8 bases, and 23 bases lay in between. The CDR3 protein is CASSLGRSGRIYDEQFF. DNA for the CDR3: TGTGCCAGCAGTTTGGGGAGGAGCGGGCGTATTTACGATGAGCAGTTCTTC.

On this clonotype itself: This may be a read error: a much more frequent sequence differs by one nucleotide. The genes are TRBV14 and TRBJ2-7, with D possibly TRBD1 on 6 matching bases. The CDR3 extends over 14 amino acids. The germline V gene has CDR1 SGHDN and CDR2 FVKESK. CDR3 sequence: CASSQDVGASEQHF. CDR3 nucleotide sequence: TGTGCCAGCAGCCAGGATGTGGGGGCCAGCGAGCAGCACTTC.

On this clonotype itself: Because it lacks the conserved phenylalanine or tryptophan at the end, this CDR3 is likely a read error. The V gene is TRBV4-1, the J gene TRBJ2-6; D call uncertain. Germline lookup yields CDR1 MGHRA and CDR2 YSYEKL. CDR3 length equals 17 residues. The CDR3 sequence is CANSQGPEATGANVLTL. In DNA form, the CDR3 reads TGCGCCAACAGCCAAGGTCCAGAAGCCACTGGGGCCAACGTCCTGACTCTC.

This rearrangement joins TRBV7-8 to TRBJ2-1; 10 bases map to TRBD2. The CDR3 contains 15 residues. Per germline, CDR1 SGHVS and CDR2 FQNEAQ. The V and J ends lost 6 bases and 6 bases, in that order; junction bases with no gene match: 8. CDR3 nucleotides: TGTGCCAGCAGACCCCTAGCGGGAGAGGCCAATGAGCAGTTCTTC. Its translation is CASRPLAGEANEQFF.

This clonotype came up once. Just one base apart from a much larger clone, this may be a read error. This chain connects TRBV28 to TRBJ1-6; 9 bases map to TRBD1. The CDR3 runs to 14 residues. Germline V CDR1 and CDR2: MDHEN, SYDVKM. The CDR3 reads CASSLGDRVSRLHF. Written as DNA, the CDR3 is TGTGCCAGCAGTTTGGGGGACAGGGTCTCACGCCTCCACTTT.

On this clonotype: Mismatch with germline at one junction end may stem from a read error. The chain carries TRBV6-1 and TRBJ2-1; perhaps TRBD1 as D (6 bases). CDR1 and CDR2 (germline): MNHNS, SASEGT. The CDR3 length is 13 residues. The CDR3: CAISEQGRNERFF. The CDR3 DNA is TGTGCCATCAGTGAACAGGGTCGCAATGAGCGGTTCTTC.

The chain employs TRBV9 and TRBJ2-5; 8 bases line up with TRBD1. Germline V gene lookup returns CDR1 SGDLS and CDR2 YYNGEE. V trimming: 1 base; J trimming: 4 bases; junction bases outside the gene matches: 6. The CDR3 loop spans 15 amino acids. The CDR3 spells CASSVQGASGETQYF. In DNA, the CDR3 is TGTGCCAGCAGCGTACAGGGGGCCTCCGGAGAGACCCAGTACTTC.

Many counts were recorded for this clonotype. The chain has TRBV7-9 and TRBJ2-7, with TRBD1 as a possible D gene (6 bases). V was trimmed by 5 bases and J by 5 bases, leaving 16 bases between them. Germline V lookup: CDR1 SEHNR, CDR2 FQNEAQ (reference sequence). The CDR3 is 14 residues long. This CDR3 is CASSGDTGKDEQYF. The CDR3 DNA reads as TGTGCCAGCAGCGGGGACACCGGTAAAGACGAGCAGTACTTC. Combining the CDR3 with reference TRBV7-9 and TRBJ2-7 gives the whole variable domain DTGVSQNPRHKITKRGQNVTFRCDPISEHNRLYWYRQTLGQGPEFLTYFQNEAQLEKSRLLSDRFSAERPKGSFSTLEIQRTEQGDSAMYLCASSGDTGKDEQYFGPGTRLTVT.

This clonotype was seen once. It may be a read error: a sequence one base away is much more abundant. V is TRBV7-9 and J is TRBJ2-1; no clear D gene. The CDR3 contains 12 residues. Germline CDR1 SEHNR, CDR2 FQNEAQ (reference sequence). This CDR3 reads CVSRQAYNEQFF. In nucleotides, the CDR3 is TGTGTCAGCAGACAAGCTTACAATGAGCAGTTCTTC.

The chain couples TRBV7-9 to TRBJ2-1, with D possibly matching TRBD2 (5 bases). V was shortened by 11 bases and J by 7 bases, with 27 bases between the two germline ends. Looked up from germline, CDR1 is SEHNR and CDR2 is FQNEAQ (reference sequence). This CDR3 spans 16 amino acids. This CDR3 reads CAYSPFEGVSGNEQFF. CDR3 nucleotide sequence: TGTGCCTACAGCCCGTTCGAGGGTGTGTCGGGGAATGAGCAGTTCTTC.

Comments on this clonotype: Sequence at one end of the junction differs from germline and may be a read error. The genes are TRBV10-3 and TRBJ2-6; tentatively, D is TRBD1 (5 bases). This CDR3 is built from 12 residues. Germline values: CDR1 ENHRY, CDR2 SYGVKD. The CDR3 here is CAMNSGANVLTF. For the CDR3, the DNA is TGTGCCATGAATAGTGGGGCCAACGTTCTGACTTTC.

A word on this clonotype: Its ends do not fully match the called genes, so a read error is possible. The chain links TRBV29-1 to TRBJ2-3; D perhaps matches TRBD2 (6 bases). The length of the CDR3 is 14 residues. The germline gives CDR1 SQVTM, CDR2 ANQGSEA. CDR3 region: CSVVGGWGTDTQYF. CDR3 DNA sequence: TGCAGCGTTGTCGGGGGTTGGGGCACCGATACGCAGTATTTT.

This clonotype has ten or more counts. The V and J genes are TRBV5-4 and TRBJ2-1; a possible D gene is TRBD2 (7 bases). CDR3 length equals 16 residues. Between the trimmed V and J ends, which lost 6 bases and 0 bases, there was a span of 16 bases. Per the germline V gene, CDR1 is SGHNT and CDR2 is YYREEE (reference sequence). CDR3 DNA: TGTGCCAGCACCCTGGGGGGGACAAGCTCCTACAATGAGCAGTTCTTC. Amino acids: CASTLGGTSSYNEQFF.

A word on this clonotype: The junction departs from germline at one end; a sequencing error may be responsible. The chain carries TRBV28 and TRBJ2-7; TRBD2 matches 8 bases. The CDR3 consists of 12 residues. Germline lookup yields CDR1 MDHEN and CDR2 SYDVKM. The CDR3 region has the DNA TGTTCCAGCACGGGGACTAGGGGTGAACAGTACTTC. Translated, it gives CSSTGTRGEQYF.

Only a few counts were recorded for this clonotype. The chain is built from TRBV19 and TRBJ1-2; 10 bases match TRBD1. Germline V gene sequence: CDR1 LNHDA, CDR2 SQIVND (reference sequence). The junction had 2 bases not matched to a gene; V was cut back by 5 bases and J by 5 bases. This CDR3 is 13 amino acids long. The CDR3 is CASSSGQGYGYTF. The CDR3 region has the DNA TGTGCCAGTAGTTCGGGACAGGGGTATGGCTACACCTTC.

The V call is TRBV4-2, the J call TRBJ2-7, with 9 bases fitting TRBD1. This CDR3 has 15 residues. Germline CDR1 LGHNA, CDR2 YNFKEQ. CDR3 residues: CTISQEPGQGYEQYF. The CDR3 nucleotides read TGTACCATCAGCCAAGAGCCGGGACAGGGCTACGAGCAGTACTTC.

The V gene is TRBV7-9, the J gene TRBJ2-5; the match to TRBD2 covers 7 bases. This CDR3 comprises 13 residues. Germline CDR1 and CDR2: SEHNR and FQNEAQ (reference sequence). Trimming cost V 6 bases and J 7 bases; bases outside gene matches: 8. CDR3 protein: CASSLPGRGTQYF. The CDR3 DNA reads as TGTGCCAGCAGTCTTCCAGGGAGGGGGACCCAGTACTTC.

Comments on this clonotype: Its ends do not fully match the called genes, so a read error is possible. The chain has TRBV4-1 and TRBJ2-7; D might be TRBD1 (5 bases). The CDR3 spans 15 residues. Germline CDR1 reads MGHRA; CDR2 reads YSYEKL. The CDR3 DNA reads as TGCGCCAGTAGCCTCCCGGACAAGCAGGAGTACGAGCAGTACTTC. Amino acids: CASSLPDKQEYEQYF.

Details on this clonotype: One end of the junction varies from germline; a read error may be responsible. The chain couples TRBV6-5 to TRBJ1-2, with 9 bases identical to TRBD1. From germline, CDR1 is MNHEY and CDR2 SVGAGI. This CDR3 has 14 amino acids. CDR3: CVSSKGQGIGGYTF. In DNA, the CDR3 is TGTGTCAGCAGTAAAGGACAGGGGATCGGAGGTTACACCTTC.

V usage is TRBV6-6 and J usage is TRBJ2-2, with 8 bases fitting TRBD1. CDR1 is MNHNY and CDR2 is SVGAGI in the germline V gene (reference sequence). J lost 7 bases, V lost 2 bases, and 12 bases had no gene match. The CDR3 consists of 17 residues. This CDR3 reads CASSYPARTGSVGELFF. CDR3 sequence (DNA): TGTGCCAGCAGTTACCCGGCGAGGACAGGGTCCGTCGGGGAGCTGTTTTTT.

Worth noting for this clonotype: At one boundary the junction diverges from the germline segment, which might be a read error. The J gene is TRBJ1-2, the V gene TRBV28, with a tentative D call TRBD1 (5 bases). The CDR3 has 13 residues. CDR1 is MDHEN, CDR2 SYDVKM, per germline. The CDR3 spells CVSSIDWGDGYTF. CDR3 nucleotide sequence: TGTGTCAGCAGTATAGACTGGGGGGATGGCTACACCTTC.

The rearrangement joins TRBV15 to TRBJ2-5; the D gene is possibly TRBD1 (6 bases). Germline V gene data show CDR1 as LNHNV and CDR2 as YYDKDF (reference sequence). Trimming shortened V by 1 base and J by 2 bases, and 11 bases separated the two germline ends. This CDR3 region has 15 residues. CDR3 amino acids: CATSRGRGQQETQYF. In DNA, the CDR3 is TGTGCCACCAGCAGAGGCAGGGGCCAACAAGAGACCCAGTACTTC.

A remark on this clonotype: Given a much more abundant clone one base away, this may be a read error. V gene TRBV28 combines with J gene TRBJ2-3, with 8 bases lining up with TRBD2. The CDR3 is 15 residues long. CDR1 is MDHEN and CDR2 is SYDVKM in the germline V gene. Trimming at V came to 6 bases and at J to 4 bases, leaving 9 bases not matched to a gene. In nucleotides, the CDR3 is TGTGCCAGCAGGCTCGGGGGGGTCGTTTCAGATACGCAGTATTTT. Amino acid sequence: CASRLGGVVSDTQYF.